What follows describes a single TCR beta chain. Its antigen is as yet unknown. This sample stems from a study of Ad26.COV2.S vaccination and SARS-CoV-2 variants. Study information: The donor participated in the COV1001 trial, in its Ad26.COV2.S arm. Intramuscular Ad26.COV2.S at 5x10^10 or 1x10^11 viral particles.

The protocol was immunoSEQ multiplex PCR, while the TCRdb copy is restricted to in-frame clones and leaves out a portion. Here the sample spans 330,000 or so clones, about 90% being singletons. Indicated treatment: over 15 received Ad26.COV2.S at low or high dose, single or two shots; 5 received placebo; per-sample allocation not given. Specimens were obtained on day 63 following the first vaccine or placebo injection. An Ad26 vector expressing Wuhan-strain SARS-CoV-2 spike constituted the vaccine. Study-wide results and caveats: Analytic work on TCR breadth and depth might have understated the full extent of total T cell responses.

The sequence came from a person between 18 and 65 years old who received the Ad26.COV2.S COVID-19 vaccine or a placebo. This specimen was peripheral blood, taken in a trial of Ad26.COV2.S vaccine versus placebo.

The DNA of the CDR3 is TGTGCCAGCAGCTCCCCGGCGGGGGGGGGCCGCGCAGATACGCAGTATTTT. Encoded protein: CASSSPAGGGRADTQYF. The rearrangement links TRBV28 to TRBJ2-3; TRBD2 matches at 9 bases. The junction had 14 bases not matched to a gene; V was cut back by 6 bases and J by 4 bases. There are 17 residues in the CDR3. In germline, CDR1 is MDHEN, CDR2 SYDVKM. The full variable domain, in which reference TRBV28 and TRBJ2-3 provide the parts outside the CDR3, is DVKVTQSSRYLVKRTGEKVFLECVQDMDHENMFWYRQDPGLGLRLIYFSYDVKMKEKGDIPEGYSVSREKKERFSLILESASTNQTSMYLCASSSPAGGGRADTQYFGPGTRLTVL.